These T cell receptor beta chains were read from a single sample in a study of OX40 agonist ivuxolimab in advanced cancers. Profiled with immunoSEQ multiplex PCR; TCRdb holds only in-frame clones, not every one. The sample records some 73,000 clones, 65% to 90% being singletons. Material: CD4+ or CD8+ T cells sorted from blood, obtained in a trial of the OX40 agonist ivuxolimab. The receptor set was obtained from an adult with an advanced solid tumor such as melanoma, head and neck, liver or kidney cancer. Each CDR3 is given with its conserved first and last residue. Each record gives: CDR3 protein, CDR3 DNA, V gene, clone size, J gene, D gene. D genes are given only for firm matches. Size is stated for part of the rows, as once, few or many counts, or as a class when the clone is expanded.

CASSLEVASGNTIYF TGTGCCAGCAGCTTAGAAGTGGCATCTGGAAACACCATATATTTT TRBV7-2 - TRBJ1-3 -
CASSPPGGETQYF TGTGCCAGCAGCCCCCCCGGAGGAGAGACCCAGTACTTC TRBV9 - TRBJ2-5 -
CASSPTGGAGTGELFF TGCGCCAGCAGCCCCACAGGGGGCGCGGGCACCGGGGAGCTGTTTTTT TRBV4-1 - TRBJ2-2 TRBD1
CASSSRGQGGETQYF TGTGCCAGCAGCTCGCGAGGACAGGGGGGAGAGACCCAGTACTTC TRBV7-6 - TRBJ2-5 TRBD1
CASSLVGGSDYEQYF TGTGCCAGCAGCTTAGTGGGGGGTAGTGACTACGAGCAGTACTTC TRBV7-2 - TRBJ2-7 -
CASSYFRGGNTEAFF TGTGCCAGCAGTTACTTCAGGGGAGGGAACACTGAAGCTTTCTTT TRBV6-5 - TRBJ1-1 -
CASSDKTGNTGELFF TGTGCCAGCAGCGACAAGACAGGAAACACCGGGGAGCTGTTTTTT TRBV7-2 - TRBJ2-2 -
CASSPSGDASSYEQYF TGTGCCAGCAGCCCCAGCGGGGACGCAAGCTCCTACGAGCAGTACTTC TRBV9 once TRBJ2-7 TRBD2
CASSVLGGGSTGELFF TGTGCCAGCAGCGTATTGGGAGGGGGAAGCACCGGGGAGCTGTTTTTT TRBV9 - TRBJ2-2 -
CASSLLAAGLAEAFF TGTGCCAGCAGTTTACTCGCCGCGGGGTTGGCTGAAGCTTTCTTT TRBV27 - TRBJ1-1 -
CASSYSRASQNSPLHF TGTGCCAGCAGTTACTCTAGGGCATCACAAAATTCACCCCTCCACTTT TRBV6-5 few TRBJ1-6 -
CASSYLAGRETQYF TGTGCCAGCAGTTACCTAGCAGGGAGAGAGACCCAGTACTTC TRBV6-6 - TRBJ2-5 -
CASSMGQGYGGEQYF TGTGCCAGCAGCATGGGACAGGGTTACGGTGGCGAGCAGTACTTC TRBV7-3 - TRBJ2-7 TRBD1
CAWSSGPNQPQHF TGTGCCTGGAGTTCAGGACCTAATCAGCCCCAGCATTTT TRBV30 - TRBJ1-5 -
CASSYAGSNQPQHF TGTGCCAGCAGTTACGCAGGGTCCAATCAGCCCCAGCATTTT TRBV6-6 few TRBJ1-5 -
CASSLSMLGGVYGYTF TGTGCCAGCAGTTTATCGATGCTAGGGGGAGTCTATGGCTACACCTTC TRBV27 - TRBJ1-2 -
CASSYGSAGNTIYF TGTGCCAGCAGTTACGGCAGTGCTGGAAACACCATATATTTT TRBV6-6 - TRBJ1-3 -
CAWNSQGNEKLFF TGTGCCTGGAATTCACAGGGTAATGAAAAACTGTTTTTT TRBV30 - TRBJ1-4 -
CASSLVQSGSDTQYF TGCGCCAGCAGCTTGGTACAGTCAGGGTCAGATACGCAGTATTTT TRBV5-1 - TRBJ2-3 -
CASSDQGSPLHF TGTGCCAGCAGTGACCAGGGCTCACCCCTCCACTTT TRBV7-3 - TRBJ1-6 -
CAWSNGRGGPYGYTF TGTGCCTGGAGTAACGGCAGGGGTGGTCCTTATGGCTACACCTTC TRBV30 - TRBJ1-2 -
CASSVAGHSGNTIYF TGTGCCAGCAGCGTAGCGGGACACTCTGGAAACACCATATATTTT TRBV9 - TRBJ1-3 -
CASSQDSSNTGELFF TGCGCCAGCAGCCAAGATTCCAGTAACACCGGGGAGCTGTTTTTT TRBV4-3 once TRBJ2-2 -
CASTTTGFTDTQYF TGTGCCAGCACCACGACAGGATTCACAGATACGCAGTATTTT TRBV7-9 - TRBJ2-3 -
CASRDRSSYEQYF TGTGCCAGCAGGGACAGAAGCTCCTACGAGCAGTACTTC TRBV6-1 once TRBJ2-7 -
CASSQGRGRDNSPLHF TGCGCCAGCAGCCAAGGGAGAGGCAGGGATAATTCACCCCTCCACTTT TRBV4-3 - TRBJ1-6 -
CASSFGPTGTNTGELFF TGTGCCAGCAGCTTCGGACCGACAGGGACGAACACCGGGGAGCTGTTTTTT TRBV7-9 few TRBJ2-2 TRBD1
CASSTRTGEETQYF TGTGCCAGCAGCACGAGGACAGGAGAAGAGACCCAGTACTTC TRBV5-4 - TRBJ2-5 TRBD1
CASNEGVVGYTF TGTGCCAGCAACGAGGGGGTAGTTGGCTACACCTTC TRBV6-1 once TRBJ1-2 -
CASAPGSYNSPLHF TGTGCCAGCGCCCCCGGCTCCTATAATTCACCCCTCCACTTT TRBV6-5 once TRBJ1-6 -
CASSQDLAGGGQPQHF TGCGCCAGCAGCCAAGATCTGGCAGGGGGGGGTCAGCCCCAGCATTTT TRBV4-3 once TRBJ1-5 TRBD1
CASSPPGLVGYNEQFF TGTGCCAGCTCACCACCGGGACTAGTGGGCTACAATGAGCAGTTCTTC TRBV18 - TRBJ2-1 TRBD2
CAWKVPGPNTEAFF TGTGCCTGGAAAGTGCCGGGGCCGAACACTGAAGCTTTCTTT TRBV30 - TRBJ1-1 -
CASSEGTSGSDEQFF TGCGCCAGCAGTGAGGGGACTAGCGGGAGCGATGAGCAGTTCTTC TRBV10-1 - TRBJ2-1 TRBD2
CASSLGSSGGLTDTQYF TGTGCCAGCAGCTTAGGATCTAGCGGGGGGCTCACAGATACGCAGTATTTT TRBV7-9 - TRBJ2-3 TRBD2
CASSARDRGFIF TGTGCCAGTAGTGCCCGGGACAGGGGCTTTATCTTC TRBV19 - TRBJ2-1 TRBD1
CAGSRGGVYNEQFF TGTGCCGGTAGCCGCGGGGGGGTCTACAATGAGCAGTTCTTC TRBV6-1 - TRBJ2-1 TRBD2
CASSPLAGSSYNEQFF TGTGCCAGCAGCCCGTTAGCGGGAAGCTCCTACAATGAGCAGTTCTTC TRBV7-2 - TRBJ2-1 TRBD2
CASSRGANTGELFF TGTGCCAGCAGTAGAGGGGCGAACACCGGGGAGCTGTTTTTT TRBV27 - TRBJ2-2 -
CASSQQDRLYGYTF TGTGCCAGCAGCCAGCAGGACAGGCTGTATGGCTACACCTTC TRBV14 - TRBJ1-2 TRBD1
CAWSVGDLGVGTQYF TGTGCCTGGAGTGTCGGGGACCTAGGGGTGGGGACCCAGTACTTC TRBV30 - TRBJ2-5 -
CASSFEGVDGYTF TGCGCCAGCAGCTTTGAAGGGGTAGATGGCTACACCTTC TRBV5-1 - TRBJ1-2 -
CASSQDTGITDTQYF TGCGCCAGCAGCCAAGATACGGGTATCACAGATACGCAGTATTTT TRBV4-3 - TRBJ2-3 -
CASSFGIYEQYF TGTGCCAGCAGTTTCGGGATCTACGAGCAGTACTTC TRBV6-5 - TRBJ2-7 -
CASSQERGGLDGYTF TGCGCCAGCAGCCAAGAAAGAGGGGGGCTCGATGGCTACACCTTC TRBV4-3 - TRBJ1-2 -
CASSPPGQSSGYTF TGCGCCAGCAGCCCTCCGGGACAGTCGTCCGGCTACACCTTC TRBV5-1 - TRBJ1-2 TRBD1
CASSSDGSSGEQYF TGTGCCAGCAGTTCCGACGGATCCTCGGGCGAGCAGTACTTC TRBV11-3 many TRBJ2-7 -
CASSPFGSGAYEQYF TGTGCCAGCTCACCATTCGGGTCCGGGGCCTACGAGCAGTACTTC TRBV18 - TRBJ2-7 -
CASSVTTNEKLFF TGTGCCAGCAGCGTAACAACTAATGAAAAACTGTTTTTT TRBV9 - TRBJ1-4 -
CASRPPSTQPQHF TGTGCCAGCAGGCCACCCTCAACTCAGCCCCAGCATTTT TRBV6-5 once TRBJ1-5 -
CASSLGQGMNTEAFF TGTGCCAGCAGCTTGGGGCAGGGCATGAACACTGAAGCTTTCTTT TRBV7-9 few TRBJ1-1 -
CASSLVAAGPIFYEQYF TGTGCCAGCAGCTTAGTAGCGGCAGGGCCAATTTTCTACGAGCAGTACTTC TRBV7-2 - TRBJ2-7 -
CATLDGQETQYF TGTGCCACCCTGGACGGACAAGAGACCCAGTACTTC TRBV19 - TRBJ2-5 -
CASSLAGFPTGYTF TGTGCCAGCAGCTTGGCCGGCTTCCCGACGGGCTACACCTTC TRBV5-4 - TRBJ1-2 -
CASSPFSGRGTGELFF TGTGCCAGCAGCCCTTTCAGCGGGAGAGGGACCGGGGAGCTGTTTTTT TRBV7-2 - TRBJ2-2 TRBD2
CASSRGTGLYNEQFF TGTGCCAGCAGCCGAGGGACAGGATTATACAATGAGCAGTTCTTC TRBV7-3 few TRBJ2-1 TRBD1
CASSPGQQETQYF TGTGCCAGCTCACCAGGGCAGCAAGAGACCCAGTACTTC TRBV18 - TRBJ2-5 -
CASTPGNYGYTF TGTGCCAGCACTCCAGGGAACTATGGCTACACCTTC TRBV28 - TRBJ1-2 -
CASSPTNSNQPQHF TGTGCCAGCTCACCCACAAATAGCAATCAGCCCCAGCATTTT TRBV18 - TRBJ1-5 -
CASSLDRGRTGELFF TGCGCCAGCAGCTTGGATCGGGGTAGGACCGGGGAGCTGTTTTTT TRBV5-1 - TRBJ2-2 -